The clone carrying this T cell receptor (beta chain) was recorded a few times. Its antigen is currently unknown. The CDR3 has 16 residues. Germline V CDR1 and CDR2: MNHEY, SVGAGI. With V trimmed by 4 bases and J by 3 bases, 8 bases remained unmatched. The data were obtained in a study of response to subunit inactivated influenza vaccine. Study observations and caveats: T cells newly recruited by each seasonal influenza vaccination are few, the authors suggested.

TCRdb ran MiXCR on the RT-PCR reads and lists one entry per CDR3 protein. The sample records around 170,000 distinct CDR3 sequences, roughly 10% being singletons. V usage is TRBV6-5 and J usage is TRBJ1-5; 8 positions match TRBD1. The TCR sequence derives from a man aged 50 to 75 who received an inactivated influenza vaccine. Sequencing used CD8+ T cells sorted from PBMCs, obtained roughly 24 months after vaccination. Here the CDR3 reads CASSLSGGNFNQPQHF. Written as DNA, the CDR3 is TGTGCCAGCAGTTTGTCAGGGGGCAACTTCAATCAGCCCCAGCATTTT.